The text below deals with one T cell receptor beta chain. No antigen is known for it. The data were taken from a study of cytomegalovirus exposure and HLA in healthy donors. At the level of the study: Among about 179 million T cells, an earlier analysis found 95 million to 140 million unique TCR beta sequences. The study, taken as a whole, reports: Cytomegalovirus association was listed for around 170 TCR beta chains. A later analysis revealed that TCR association rates differed between HLA loci, peaking at DRB1 and bottoming out at HLA-C.

CDR1 MNHEY and CDR2 SMNVEV come from the germline V gene (reference sequence). CDR3 size: 14 residues. V lost 1 base and J lost 0, with 4 bases in between. It was with 60 Vbeta and 13 Jbeta primers that the PCR ran. TCRdb's table, derived via immunoSEQ multiplex PCR, lists solely in-frame clones and lacks some. The sample has some 190,000 clones, around 80% seen once; the top ten hold approximately 1.4%. The gene calls are TRBV27 and TRBJ2-1; D is undetermined. This sequence was found in a man in his late teens or twenties in good health and CMV-seronegative. Sequencing input: PBMCs. The CDR3 nucleotides read TGTGCCAGCAGTTTATACTCCTCCTACAATGAGCAGTTCTTC. Protein sequence: CASSLYSSYNEQFF.